This T cell receptor beta chain came from a study of identical twins. Broader study findings: Cross-sectional statistics, not tracking of the same donors, supported the conclusions.

This clonotype was observed a handful of times. Its specificity is unknown. V lost 2 bases to trimming and J lost 3 bases; unmatched junction nucleotides: 4. Germline CDR1 DFQATT, CDR2 SNEGSKA (reference sequence). CDR3 size: 14 residues. Each CDR3 protein is one row after TCRdb ran MiXCR on the 5' RACE reads. The data contain approximately 230,000 distinct CDR3 sequences, 6.5% of them singletons. The same data also went into a second study, on T cells expressing NK-cell markers. That publication notes: HCMV specificity of the expanded NKG2C+ T cell clones was not established.

This chain connects TRBV20-1 to TRBJ2-7; 10 nucleotides agree with TRBD1. Input material: CD8+ T cells sorted from blood. This TCR derives from a woman aged 18-29 years in good health. CDR3 amino acids: CSARLRTGGYEQYF. In nucleotides, the CDR3 is TGCAGTGCTAGACTCCGGACAGGGGGCTACGAGCAGTACTTC.